This T cell receptor beta chain was obtained from a study of blood T cell repertoires in COVID-19. Overall study context: Sources were T cells, B-cell-depleted T cells, or PBMCs; the material itself was cDNA or gDNA.

The CDR3 consists of 13 residues. CDR1 is SGHTA, CDR2 FQGNSA, per germline. V lost 3 bases, J lost 7 bases, and 12 bases lay in between. Methods used by the authors: Scientists estimated how many nucleated cells there were by amplifying reference gene primers. Clones were read by immunoSEQ multiplex PCR, and TCRdb kept only the in-frame ones, dropping some. From that table come the V and J calls and clone size; the DNA was used to work out D and trimming. The data contain roughly 480,000 clones, approximately 92% of them singletons. The sequence came from a man aged 18 to 35 with COVID-19, enrolled during active disease. This rearrangement joins TRBV7-2 to TRBJ1-1; a possible D gene is TRBD1 (6 bases). The sample was peripheral blood. CDR3 coding DNA: TGTGCCAGCAGCTTTGGGGGCGCGGGTGAAGCTTTCTTT. This codes for CASSFGGAGEAFF.